This T cell receptor beta chain appears in the sequencing data of a study of blood T cell repertoires in COVID-19. In terms of age and location, participants ranged from roughly 18 to 95 years and lived in roughly 22 US areas. Recovered status applied to Cohort 3 donors who had two consecutive negative PCRs. It also applied to those with clearance or with symptom resolution. CDR1 is SGHRS and CDR2 is YFSETQ in the germline V gene. The CDR3 runs 14 residues. Deletions cut 0 bases from V and 0 bases from J, with 5 bases between. Assay used: immunoSEQ multiplex PCR; TCRdb lists only in-frame clones, some missing. The sample records about 280,000 clones, just under 90% being singletons.

Sequenced sample: PBMCs or T cells enriched from blood (not recorded which). The TCR comes from a woman aged 55-70 years who had recovered from COVID-19. The V call is TRBV5-1, the J call TRBJ2-3; D remains ambiguous. CDR3 amino acids: CASSLVRSTDTQYF. The CDR3 nucleotides read TGCGCCAGCAGCTTGGTCCGGAGCACAGATACGCAGTATTTT. Complete variable domain (other parts from reference TRBV5-1 and TRBJ2-3): KAGVTQTPRYLIKTRGQQVTLSCSPISGHRSVSWYQQTPGQGLQFLFEYFSETQRNKGNFPGRFSGRQFSNSRSEMNVSTLELGDSALYLCASSLVRSTDTQYFGPGTRLTVL.